This T cell receptor (beta chain) was retrieved from a study of Ad26.COV2.S vaccination and SARS-CoV-2 variants. Data came from immunoSEQ multiplex PCR; TCRdb stores just in-frame clones and leaves some out. The sample carries 400,000 to 450,000 clones, approximately 90% recorded once. Sample treatment: about 20 received Ad26.COV2.S at low or high dose, single or two shots; about 5 received placebo; per-sample allocation not given. Sample collection was performed on day 63 after the first vaccine or placebo injection. Ad26 vector vaccine expressed Wuhan-strain SARS-CoV-2 spike. Germline V gives CDR1 MNHEY, CDR2 SVGAGI. V was clipped by 8 bases and J by 7 bases; unmatched bases: 13. This CDR3 is built from 15 residues.

The rearrangement links TRBV6-5 to TRBJ2-1; 8 bases are shared with TRBD2. The sequence derives from a person aged 18-65 years who received the Ad26.COV2.S COVID-19 vaccine or a placebo. Specimen: peripheral blood, collected in a trial of Ad26.COV2.S vaccine versus placebo. CDR3 coding DNA: TGTGCCAGCTGCCCCGGGGCTAGCGGGTGGAATGAGCAGTTCTTC. Translating it yields CASCPGASGWNEQFF.